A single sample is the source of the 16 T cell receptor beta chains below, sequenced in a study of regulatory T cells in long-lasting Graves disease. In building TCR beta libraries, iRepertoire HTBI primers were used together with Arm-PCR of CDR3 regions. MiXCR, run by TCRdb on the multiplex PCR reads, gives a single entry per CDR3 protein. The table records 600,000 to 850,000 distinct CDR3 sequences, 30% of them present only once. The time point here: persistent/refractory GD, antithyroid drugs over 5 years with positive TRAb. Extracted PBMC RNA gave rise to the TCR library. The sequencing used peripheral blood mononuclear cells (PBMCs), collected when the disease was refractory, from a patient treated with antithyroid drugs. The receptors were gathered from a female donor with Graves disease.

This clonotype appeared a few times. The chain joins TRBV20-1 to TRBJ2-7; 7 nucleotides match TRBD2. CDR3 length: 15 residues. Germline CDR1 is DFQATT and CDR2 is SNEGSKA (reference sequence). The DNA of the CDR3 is TGCAGCACCGGATCCGGCCTAGCGGCATCCTACGAGCAGTACTTC. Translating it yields CSTGSGLAASYEQYF.

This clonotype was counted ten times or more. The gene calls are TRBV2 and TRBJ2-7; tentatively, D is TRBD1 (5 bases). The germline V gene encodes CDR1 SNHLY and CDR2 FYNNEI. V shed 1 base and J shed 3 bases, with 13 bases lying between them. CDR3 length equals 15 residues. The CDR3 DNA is TGTGCCAGCAGTGAAGTGGGGCGCATGGTCTACGAGCAGTACTTC. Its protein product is CASSEVGRMVYEQYF.

This CDR3 is CSAIAGFQETQYF. In nucleotides, the CDR3 is TGCAGTGCCATAGCGGGGTTCCAAGAGACCCAGTACTTC. The chain combines TRBV20-1 with TRBJ2-5, with 8 bases aligning to TRBD2. The J segment lost 1 base and the V segment lost 6 bases, leaving 4 bases of the junction unmatched. Germline V CDR1 and CDR2: DFQATT, SNEGSKA (reference sequence). The CDR3 is 13 residues long.

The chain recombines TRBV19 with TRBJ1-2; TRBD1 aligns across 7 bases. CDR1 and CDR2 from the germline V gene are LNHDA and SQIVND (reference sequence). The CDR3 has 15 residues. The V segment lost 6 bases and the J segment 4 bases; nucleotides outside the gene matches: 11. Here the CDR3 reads CASRDRQKLLYGYTF. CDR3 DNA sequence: TGTGCCAGTAGGGACAGGCAAAAGCTCCTCTATGGCTACACCTTC.

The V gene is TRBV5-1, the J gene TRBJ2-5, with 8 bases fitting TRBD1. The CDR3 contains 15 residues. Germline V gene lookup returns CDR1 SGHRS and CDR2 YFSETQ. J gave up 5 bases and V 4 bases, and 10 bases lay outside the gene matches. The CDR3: CASSQGGQGSETQYF. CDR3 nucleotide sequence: TGCGCCAGCAGCCAGGGAGGACAGGGATCCGAGACCCAGTACTTC.

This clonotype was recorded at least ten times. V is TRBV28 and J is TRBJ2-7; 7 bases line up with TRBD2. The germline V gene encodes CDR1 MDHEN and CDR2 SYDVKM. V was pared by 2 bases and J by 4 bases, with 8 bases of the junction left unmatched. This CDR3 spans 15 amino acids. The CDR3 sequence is CASSLLLGGPYEQYF. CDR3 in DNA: TGTGCCAGCAGTTTACTCTTGGGAGGGCCGTACGAGCAGTACTTC. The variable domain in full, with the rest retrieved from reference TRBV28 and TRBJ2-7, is DVKVTQSSRYLVKRTGEKVFLECVQDMDHENMFWYRQDPGLGLRLIYFSYDVKMKEKGDIPEGYSVSREKKERFSLILESASTNQTSMYLCASSLLLGGPYEQYFGPGTRLTVT.

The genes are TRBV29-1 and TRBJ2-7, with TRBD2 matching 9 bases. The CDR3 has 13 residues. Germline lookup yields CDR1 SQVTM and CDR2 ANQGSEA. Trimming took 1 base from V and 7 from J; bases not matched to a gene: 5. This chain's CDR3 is CSVEVGLAGEQYF. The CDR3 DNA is TGCAGCGTTGAAGTTGGTCTAGCGGGAGAGCAGTACTTC.

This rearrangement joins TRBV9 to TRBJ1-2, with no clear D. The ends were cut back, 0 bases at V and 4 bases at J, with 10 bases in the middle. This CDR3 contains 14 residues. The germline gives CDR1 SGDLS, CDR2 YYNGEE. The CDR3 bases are TGTGCCAGCAGCGTAGGGTTAGAAACCTATGGCTACACCTTC. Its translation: CASSVGLETYGYTF.

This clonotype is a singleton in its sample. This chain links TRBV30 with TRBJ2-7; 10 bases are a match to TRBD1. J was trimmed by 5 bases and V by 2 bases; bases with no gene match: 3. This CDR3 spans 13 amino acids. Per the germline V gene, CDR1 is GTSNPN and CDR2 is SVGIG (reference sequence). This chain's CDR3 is CAWSMGTGDEQYF. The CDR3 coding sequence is TGTGCCTGGAGTATGGGGACAGGGGACGAGCAGTACTTC. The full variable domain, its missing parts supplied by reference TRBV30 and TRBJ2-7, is SQTIHQWPATLVQPVGSPLSLECTVEGTSNPNLYWYRQAAGRGLQLLFYSVGIGQISSEVPQNLSASRPQDRQFILSSKKLLLSDSGFYLCAWSMGTGDEQYFGPGTRLTVT.

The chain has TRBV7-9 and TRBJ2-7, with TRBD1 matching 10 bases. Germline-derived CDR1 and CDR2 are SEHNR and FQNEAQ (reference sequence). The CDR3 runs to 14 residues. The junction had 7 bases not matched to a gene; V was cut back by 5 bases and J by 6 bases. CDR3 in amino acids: CASSIPTGGGEQYF. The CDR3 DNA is TGTGCCAGCAGCATCCCGACAGGGGGCGGCGAGCAGTACTTC.

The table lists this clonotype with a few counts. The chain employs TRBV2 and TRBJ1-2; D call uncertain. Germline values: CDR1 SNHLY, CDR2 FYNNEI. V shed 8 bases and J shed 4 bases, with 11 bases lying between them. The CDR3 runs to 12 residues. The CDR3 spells CASPGLAYGYTF. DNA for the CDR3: TGTGCCAGCCCCGGGCTGGCCTATGGCTACACCTTC.

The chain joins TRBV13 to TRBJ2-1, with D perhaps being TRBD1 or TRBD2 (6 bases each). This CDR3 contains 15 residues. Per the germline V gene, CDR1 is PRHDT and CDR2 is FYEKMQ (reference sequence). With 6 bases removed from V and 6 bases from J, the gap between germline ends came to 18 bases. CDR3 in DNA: TGTGCCAGCAGAAGGAGGGGGGCGGGACCCAATGAGCAGTTCTTC. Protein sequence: CASRRRGAGPNEQFF.

The CDR3 bases are TGCAGTGCTAGAGAAGGGGCAGGGCTAAAGCCCCAGCATTTT. Its translation: CSAREGAGLKPQHF. This chain uses TRBV20-1 with TRBJ1-5; D perhaps matches TRBD1 (5 bases). Germline V gene sequence: CDR1 DFQATT, CDR2 SNEGSKA (reference sequence). The V end was cut by 0 bases, the J end by 8 bases, with 14 bases between. CDR3 length: 14 amino acids.

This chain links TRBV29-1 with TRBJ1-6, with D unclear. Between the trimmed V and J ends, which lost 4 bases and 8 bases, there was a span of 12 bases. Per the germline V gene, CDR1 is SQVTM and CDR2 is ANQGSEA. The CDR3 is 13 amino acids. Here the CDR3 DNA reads TGCAGCGTTGGTGGGGAAAGGGATTCACCCCTCCACTTT. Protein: CSVGGERDSPLHF.

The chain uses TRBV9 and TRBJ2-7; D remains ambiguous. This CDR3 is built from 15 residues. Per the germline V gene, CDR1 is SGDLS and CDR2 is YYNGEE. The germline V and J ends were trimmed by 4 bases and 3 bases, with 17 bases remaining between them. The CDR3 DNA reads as TGTGCCAGCAGCCCTCTAATGACTCCTAACTACGAGCAGTACTTC. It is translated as CASSPLMTPNYEQYF.

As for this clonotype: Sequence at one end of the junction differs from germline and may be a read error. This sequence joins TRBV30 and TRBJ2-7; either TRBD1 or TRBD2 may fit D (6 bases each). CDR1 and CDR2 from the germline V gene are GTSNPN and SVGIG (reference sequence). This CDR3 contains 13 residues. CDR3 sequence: CAAWRGTGYGQYF. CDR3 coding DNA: TGTGCCGCTTGGAGGGGGACCGGCTACGGGCAGTACTTC. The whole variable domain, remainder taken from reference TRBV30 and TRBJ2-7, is SQTIHQWPATLVQPVGSPLSLECTVEGTSNPNLYWYRQAAGRGLQLLFYSVGIGQISSEVPQNLSASRPQDRQFILSSKKLLLSDSGFYLCAAWRGTGYGQYFGPGTRLTVT.